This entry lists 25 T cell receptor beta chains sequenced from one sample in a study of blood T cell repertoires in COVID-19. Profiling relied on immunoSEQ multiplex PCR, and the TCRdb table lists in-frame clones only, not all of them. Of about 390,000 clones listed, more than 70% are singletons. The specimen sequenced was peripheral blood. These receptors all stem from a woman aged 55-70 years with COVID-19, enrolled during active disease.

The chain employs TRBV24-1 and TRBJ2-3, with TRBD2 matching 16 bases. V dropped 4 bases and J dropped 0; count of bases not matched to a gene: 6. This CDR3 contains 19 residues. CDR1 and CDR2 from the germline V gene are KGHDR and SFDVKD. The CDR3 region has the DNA TGTGCCACCAGTGACCCGCCGGGACTAGCGGGGGGGAGCACAGATACGCAGTATTTT. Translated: CATSDPPGLAGGSTDTQYF.

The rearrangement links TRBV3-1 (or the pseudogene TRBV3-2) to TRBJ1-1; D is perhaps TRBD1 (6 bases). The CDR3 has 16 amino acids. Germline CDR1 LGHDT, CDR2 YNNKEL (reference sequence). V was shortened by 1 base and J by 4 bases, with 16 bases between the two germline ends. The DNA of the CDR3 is TGTGCCAGCAGCCAAGTACATCCCAGGGGTAGCACTGAAGCTTTCTTT. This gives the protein CASSQVHPRGSTEAFF.

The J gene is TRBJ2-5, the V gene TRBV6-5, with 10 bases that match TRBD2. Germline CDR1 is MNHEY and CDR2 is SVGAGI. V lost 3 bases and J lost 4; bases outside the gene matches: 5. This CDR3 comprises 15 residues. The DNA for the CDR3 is TGTGCCAGCAGTTATGAACTAGCGGGGCCAGAGACCCAGTACTTC. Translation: CASSYELAGPETQYF.

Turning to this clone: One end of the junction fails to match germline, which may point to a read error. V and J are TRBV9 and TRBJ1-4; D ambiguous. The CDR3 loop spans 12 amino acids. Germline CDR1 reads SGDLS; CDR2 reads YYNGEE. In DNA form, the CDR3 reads TGTGCCAGCAGCCCCCTCGAGGGAACCCAGATTTTT. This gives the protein CASSPLEGTQIF.

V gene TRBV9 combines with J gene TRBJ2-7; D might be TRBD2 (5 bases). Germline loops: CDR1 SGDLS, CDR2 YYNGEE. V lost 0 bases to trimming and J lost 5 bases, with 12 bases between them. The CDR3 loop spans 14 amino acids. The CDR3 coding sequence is TGTGCCAGCAGCGTAGGCACGAGGGCCCACGAGCAGTACTTC. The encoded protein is CASSVGTRAHEQYF.

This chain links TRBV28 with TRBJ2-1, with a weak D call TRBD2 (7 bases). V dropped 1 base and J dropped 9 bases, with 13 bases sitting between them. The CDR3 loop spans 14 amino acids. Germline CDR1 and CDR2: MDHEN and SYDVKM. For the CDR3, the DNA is TGTGCCAGCAGTTTATTGCGGGGGCTCGGTGAGCAGTTCTTC. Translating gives CASSLLRGLGEQFF. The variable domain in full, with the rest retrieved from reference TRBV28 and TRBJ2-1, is DVKVTQSSRYLVKRTGEKVFLECVQDMDHENMFWYRQDPGLGLRLIYFSYDVKMKEKGDIPEGYSVSREKKERFSLILESASTNQTSMYLCASSLLRGLGEQFFGPGTRLTVL.

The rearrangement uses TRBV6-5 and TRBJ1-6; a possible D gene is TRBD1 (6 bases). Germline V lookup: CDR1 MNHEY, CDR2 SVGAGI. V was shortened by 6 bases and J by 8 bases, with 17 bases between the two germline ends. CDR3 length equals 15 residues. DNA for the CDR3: TGTGCCAGCAGACGTGGGAGAAACAGGGATTCACCCCTCCACTTT. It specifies CASRRGRNRDSPLHF.

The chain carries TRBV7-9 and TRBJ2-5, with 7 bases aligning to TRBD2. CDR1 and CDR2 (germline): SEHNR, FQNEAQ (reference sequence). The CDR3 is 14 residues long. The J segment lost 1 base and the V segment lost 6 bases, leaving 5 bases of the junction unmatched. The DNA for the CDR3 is TGTGCCAGCAGTACGGGGGGACCCCAAGAGACCCAGTACTTC. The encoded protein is CASSTGGPQETQYF.

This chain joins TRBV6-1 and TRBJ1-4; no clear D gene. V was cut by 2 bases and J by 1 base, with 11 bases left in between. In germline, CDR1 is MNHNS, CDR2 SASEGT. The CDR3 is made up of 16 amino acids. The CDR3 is CASSEFSGGTNEKLFF. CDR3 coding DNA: TGTGCCAGCAGTGAATTCTCCGGTGGAACTAATGAAAAACTGTTTTTT.

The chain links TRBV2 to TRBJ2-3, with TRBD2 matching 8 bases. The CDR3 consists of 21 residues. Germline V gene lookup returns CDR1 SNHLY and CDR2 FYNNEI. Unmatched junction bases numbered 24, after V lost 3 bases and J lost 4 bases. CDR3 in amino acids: CASSDTRGGGLPLRASDTQYF. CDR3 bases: TGTGCCAGCAGTGACACACGTGGCGGGGGGCTTCCCCTACGGGCATCAGATACGCAGTATTTT.

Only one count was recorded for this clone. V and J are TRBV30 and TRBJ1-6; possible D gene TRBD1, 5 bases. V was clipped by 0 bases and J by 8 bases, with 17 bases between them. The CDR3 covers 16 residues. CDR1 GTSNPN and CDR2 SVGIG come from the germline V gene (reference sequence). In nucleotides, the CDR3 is TGTGCCTGGAGTGTTGTTGGGAAAGGGGCACATTCACCCCTCCACTTT. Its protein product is CAWSVVGKGAHSPLHF.

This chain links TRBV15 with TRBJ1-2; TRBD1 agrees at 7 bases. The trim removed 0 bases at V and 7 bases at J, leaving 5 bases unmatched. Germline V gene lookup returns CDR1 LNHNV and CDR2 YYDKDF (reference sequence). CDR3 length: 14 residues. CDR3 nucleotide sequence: TGTGCCACCAGCAGAGAAAGGGGGCTAGGTGGCTACACCTTC. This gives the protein CATSRERGLGGYTF.

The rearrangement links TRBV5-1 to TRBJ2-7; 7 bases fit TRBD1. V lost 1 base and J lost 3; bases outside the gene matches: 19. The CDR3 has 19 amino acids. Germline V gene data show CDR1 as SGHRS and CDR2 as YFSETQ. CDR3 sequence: CASSLSGLRFRGQSYEQYF. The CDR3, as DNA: TGCGCCAGCAGCTTGAGTGGTTTGAGGTTTAGGGGACAGAGCTACGAGCAGTACTTC.

The CDR3 loop reads CSVGWQFIRNTEAFF. The CDR3 DNA follows: TGCAGCGTTGGTTGGCAGTTTATACGGAACACTGAAGCTTTCTTT. The rearrangement links TRBV29-1 to TRBJ1-1; D is uncertain. Trimming stripped 4 bases from V and 1 base from J, with 16 bases between. This CDR3 spans 15 amino acids. Germline V gives CDR1 SQVTM, CDR2 ANQGSEA.

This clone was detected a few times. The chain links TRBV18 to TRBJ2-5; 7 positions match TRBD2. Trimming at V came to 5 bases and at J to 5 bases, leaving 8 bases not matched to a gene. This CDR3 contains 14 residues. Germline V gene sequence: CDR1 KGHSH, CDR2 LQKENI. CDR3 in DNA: TGTGCCAGCTCAGCGGGAGTGGTAGTGGAGACCCAGTACTTC. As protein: CASSAGVVVETQYF.

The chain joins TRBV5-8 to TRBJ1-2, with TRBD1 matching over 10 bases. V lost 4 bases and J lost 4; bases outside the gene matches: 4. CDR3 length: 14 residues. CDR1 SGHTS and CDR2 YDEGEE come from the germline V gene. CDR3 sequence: CASSTGQGGYGYTF. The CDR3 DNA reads TGTGCCAGCAGCACCGGACAGGGGGGCTATGGCTACACCTTC. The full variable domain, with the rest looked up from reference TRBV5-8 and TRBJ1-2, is EAGVTQSPTHLIKTRGQQATLRCSPISGHTSVYWYQQALGLGLQFLLWYDEGEERNRGNFPPRFSGRQFPNYSSELNVNALELEDSALYLCASSTGQGGYGYTFGSGTRLTVV.

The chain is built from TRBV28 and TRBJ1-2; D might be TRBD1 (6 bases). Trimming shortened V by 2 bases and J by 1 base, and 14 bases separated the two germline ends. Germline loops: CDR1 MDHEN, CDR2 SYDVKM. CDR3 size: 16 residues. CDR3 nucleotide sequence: TGTGCCAGCAGTTTACTTGATGGGGGCGGTAACTATGGCTACACCTTC. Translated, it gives CASSLLDGGGNYGYTF.

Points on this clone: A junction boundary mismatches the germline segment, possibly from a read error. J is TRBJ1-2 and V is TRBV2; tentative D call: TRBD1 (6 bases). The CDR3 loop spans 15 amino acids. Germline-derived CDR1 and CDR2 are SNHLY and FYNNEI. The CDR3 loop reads CASSKAQGQTISYTF. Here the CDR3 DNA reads TGTGCCAGCAGTAAAGCTCAGGGGCAGACTATTAGCTACACCTTC.

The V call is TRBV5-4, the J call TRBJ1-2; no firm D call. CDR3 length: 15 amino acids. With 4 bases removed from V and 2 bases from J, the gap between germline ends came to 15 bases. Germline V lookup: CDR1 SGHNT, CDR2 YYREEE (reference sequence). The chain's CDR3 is CASSPRRRENYGYTF. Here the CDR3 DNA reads TGTGCCAGCAGCCCTCGGAGGCGGGAGAACTATGGCTACACCTTC.

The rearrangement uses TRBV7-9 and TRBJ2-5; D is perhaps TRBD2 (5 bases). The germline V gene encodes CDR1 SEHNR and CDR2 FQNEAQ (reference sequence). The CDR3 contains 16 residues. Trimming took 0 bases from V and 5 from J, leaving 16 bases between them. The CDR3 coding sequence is TGTGCCAGCAGCTTAGCCAGGCCGCCCGGGAAGGAGACCCAGTACTTC. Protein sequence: CASSLARPPGKETQYF.

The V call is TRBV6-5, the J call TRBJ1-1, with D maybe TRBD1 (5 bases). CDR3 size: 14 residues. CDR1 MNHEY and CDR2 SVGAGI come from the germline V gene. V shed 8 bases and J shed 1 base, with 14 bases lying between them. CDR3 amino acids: CASLGEGSNTEAFF. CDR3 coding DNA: TGTGCCAGCTTGGGGGAGGGCTCGAACACTGAAGCTTTCTTT.

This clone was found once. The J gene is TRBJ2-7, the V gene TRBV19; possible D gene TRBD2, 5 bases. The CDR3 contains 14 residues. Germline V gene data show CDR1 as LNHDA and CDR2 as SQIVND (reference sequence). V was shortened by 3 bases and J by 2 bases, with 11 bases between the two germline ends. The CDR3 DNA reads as TGTGCCAGTAGTATTAATCACGGGACCTACGAGCAGTACTTC. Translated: CASSINHGTYEQYF.

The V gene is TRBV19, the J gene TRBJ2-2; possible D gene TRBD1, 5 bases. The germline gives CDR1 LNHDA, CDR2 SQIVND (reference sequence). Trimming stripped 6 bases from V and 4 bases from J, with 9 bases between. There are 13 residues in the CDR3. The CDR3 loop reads CASRGVFTGELFF. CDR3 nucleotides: TGTGCCAGTAGAGGGGTGTTCACCGGGGAGCTGTTTTTT.

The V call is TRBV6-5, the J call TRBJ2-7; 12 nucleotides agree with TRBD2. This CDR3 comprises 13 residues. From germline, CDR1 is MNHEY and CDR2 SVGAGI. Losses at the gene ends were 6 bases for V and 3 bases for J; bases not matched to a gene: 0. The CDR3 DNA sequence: TGTGCCAGCAGGACTAGCGGGGGCTACGAGCAGTACTTC. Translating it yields CASRTSGGYEQYF.

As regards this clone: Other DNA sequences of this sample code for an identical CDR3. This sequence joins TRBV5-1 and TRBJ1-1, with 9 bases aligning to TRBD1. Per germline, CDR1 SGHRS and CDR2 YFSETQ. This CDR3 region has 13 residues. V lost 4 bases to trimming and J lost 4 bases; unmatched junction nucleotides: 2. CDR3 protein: CASSATGGTEAFF. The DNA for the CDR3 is TGCGCCAGCAGCGCGACAGGGGGCACTGAAGCTTTCTTT.